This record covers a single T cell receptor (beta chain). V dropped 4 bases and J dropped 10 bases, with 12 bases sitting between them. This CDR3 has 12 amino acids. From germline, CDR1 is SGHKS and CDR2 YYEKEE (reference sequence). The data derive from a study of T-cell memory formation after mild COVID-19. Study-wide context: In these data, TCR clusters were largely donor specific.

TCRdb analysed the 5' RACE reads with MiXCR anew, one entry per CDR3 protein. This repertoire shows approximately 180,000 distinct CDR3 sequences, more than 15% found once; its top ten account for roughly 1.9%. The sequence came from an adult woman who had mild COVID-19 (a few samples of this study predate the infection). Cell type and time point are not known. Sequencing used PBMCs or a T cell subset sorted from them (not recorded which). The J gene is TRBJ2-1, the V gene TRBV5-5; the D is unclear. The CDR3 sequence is CASSVNRREQFF. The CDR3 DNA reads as TGTGCCAGCAGCGTGAACCGTCGAGAGCAGTTCTTC.